These 10 T cell receptor beta chains were sequenced from one sample in a study of T-cell reconstitution after alpha-beta-depleted transplantation in children (TCRdb year 2016). The library was produced with PCR. The sample was run on an Illumina HiSeq 2500. Molecular barcoding was employed in the preparation of TCR libraries, with unique molecular identifiers being used to normalize TCRbeta repertoire quantification. TCRdb reanalyzed the raw reads on its own, using fastp at Q25 for trimming and MiXCR for clone calling, and kept in-frame beta chains. Each CDR3 protein gets just one entry, which takes the most common genes and DNA from the rows behind it. The sample table contains 350,000 to 400,000 distinct CDR3 sequences; only one count was recorded for 13% of them. 4.3% of the sample comes from the top ten. The material sequenced was PBMCs, taken from the stem cell graft. The receptors shown here come from a human donor who donated a stem cell graft to a child with Fanconi anemia.

This clonotype was seen a few times. The V gene is TRBV7-9, the J gene TRBJ1-4, with D unresolved. The germline V and J ends were trimmed by 2 bases and 5 bases, with 12 bases remaining between them. Germline values: CDR1 SEHNR, CDR2 FQNEAQ (reference sequence). This CDR3 is built from 15 residues. CDR3 sequence reads: CASSLSTSANEKLFF. The CDR3 DNA reads as TGTGCCAGCAGCTTATCTACCTCGGCAAATGAAAAACTGTTTTTT.

V is TRBV12-3 or TRBV12-4 and J is TRBJ2-2, with D perhaps matching TRBD2 (6 bases). CDR3 length equals 15 residues. The V end lost 6 bases, the J end lost 7 bases, and 18 bases lay between the germline ends. CDR3 nucleotide sequence: TGTGCCAGCAGCCGAGGGGAGTTGGAGGGCGGGGAGCTGTTTTTT. Translating it yields CASSRGELEGGELFF.

This clonotype was recorded a few times. This chain joins TRBV2 and TRBJ1-5, with D unresolved. With 7 bases removed from V and 0 bases from J, the gap between germline ends came to 10 bases. The CDR3 totals 14 residues. The V gene's germline CDR1 is SNHLY and CDR2 FYNNEI. CDR3 coding DNA: TGTGCCAGCAAGGGCAGGATTAGCAATCAGCCCCAGCATTTT. This codes for CASKGRISNQPQHF.

The chain employs TRBV10-3 and TRBJ1-4; no clear D. With 2 bases removed from V and 7 bases from J, the gap between germline ends came to 11 bases. The CDR3 loop spans 14 amino acids. CDR1 is ENHRY, CDR2 SYGVKD, per germline. The CDR3 DNA reads as TGTGCCATCAGTGAGATTCAGGCATCTGAAAAACTGTTTTTT. Encoded protein: CAISEIQASEKLFF.

This clonotype was seen at least ten times. This chain links TRBV4-3 with TRBJ2-1; D unclear. The V and J ends lost 4 bases and 0 bases respectively, with 10 bases between them. The germline V gene encodes CDR1 LGHNA and CDR2 YSLEER. The CDR3 sequence is 15 residues long. CDR3 in amino acids: CASSPTESSYNEQFF. The CDR3 DNA reads TGCGCCAGCAGCCCAACAGAGAGCTCCTACAATGAGCAGTTCTTC.

This clonotype was seen only a few times. V gene TRBV7-9 combines with J gene TRBJ2-1; D is tentatively TRBD1 or TRBD2 (7 bases each). The CDR3 is 16 amino acids. Trimming stripped 4 bases from V and 9 bases from J, with 22 bases between. CDR1 is SEHNR and CDR2 is FQNEAQ in the germline V gene (reference sequence). This CDR3 reads CASSYLGTAGTSEQFF. The CDR3 DNA follows: TGTGCCAGCAGCTATCTAGGGACAGCGGGGACGAGTGAGCAGTTCTTC.

The table lists this clonotype with a few counts. The chain is built from TRBV12-3 or TRBV12-4 and TRBJ1-5; D possibly corresponds to TRBD1 (6 bases). The CDR3 consists of 15 residues. V lost 6 bases, J lost 4 bases, and 16 bases lay in between. DNA for the CDR3: TGTGCCAGCAGCCCACAGGGAATGGGGAATCAGCCCCAGCATTTT. The encoded protein is CASSPQGMGNQPQHF.

J is TRBJ1-6 and V is TRBV6-6; 7 nucleotides agree with TRBD1. Germline V lookup: CDR1 MNHNY, CDR2 SVGAGI (reference sequence). The CDR3 has 13 residues. After removal of 5 bases from V and 17 bases from J, the junction contained 12 bases not matched to a gene. The CDR3, as DNA: TGTGCCAGCAGTCCAGGGGGGCAGGCAAAATTCCACTTT. This sequence encodes CASSPGGQAKFHF.

This clonotype was detected a few times. The rearrangement joins TRBV13 to TRBJ1-4, with D possibly being TRBD1 (5 bases). CDR1 and CDR2 from the germline V gene are PRHDT and FYEKMQ (reference sequence). This CDR3 comprises 15 residues. Trimming cost V 4 bases and J 6 bases, with 15 bases left between them. CDR3 region: CASSSGPGTDEKLFF. Written as DNA, the CDR3 is TGTGCCAGCAGCTCCGGCCCCGGGACGGATGAAAAACTGTTTTTT.

This clonotype was counted only a few times. The rearrangement uses TRBV4-3 and TRBJ1-1, with 7 bases matching TRBD1. The ends lost 4 bases at V and 6 bases at J; junction bases unmatched: 8. CDR3 length: 14 amino acids. CDR1 and CDR2 from the germline V gene are LGHNA and YSLEER. CDR3 nucleotide sequence: TGCGCCAGCAGCCGACAGGGAGGTCAGGCTGAAGCTTTCTTT. Translated, it gives CASSRQGGQAEAFF.